This TCR beta chain was documented in a study of blood T cell repertoires in COVID-19. In the study overall: The United States, Italy and Spain supplied acute and convalescent COVID-19 samples.

This CDR3 has 15 amino acids. The germline gives CDR1 SGHNT, CDR2 YYREEE (reference sequence). V shed 3 bases, J shed 4 bases, and the junction held 7 bases outside the gene matches. TCRdb's copy holds only in-frame clones and misses some; the assay was immunoSEQ multiplex PCR. The sample lists some 70,000 clones; around 85% were seen once. Sequences were obtained from peripheral blood. The clonotype was recovered from a man aged 35-49 years with COVID-19, enrolled during active disease. This chain uses TRBV5-4 with TRBJ2-7; 10 bases match TRBD1. The CDR3 DNA follows: TGTGCCAGCAGCTGGGGCCGGGACAGGGGTTACGAGCAGTACTTC. It specifies CASSWGRDRGYEQYF.